This T cell receptor (beta chain) was profiled in a study of T cells in Graves' hyperthyroidism and ophthalmopathy. Study overall: It was at initial diagnosis, before any treatment, that peripheral blood was collected.

The TCR beta CDR3 regions underwent amplification using RNA transcripts as the source. The HTBI set primed first-round TCR CDR3 RT-PCR. MiXCR, applied by TCRdb to the multiplex PCR reads, yields one record per CDR3 protein. The sample shows approximately 490,000 distinct CDR3 sequences, around a fifth of them seen only once. Overall study findings and caveats: Ophthalmopathy onset followed model prediction by a median around 6.6 months.

Germline trimming cut 0 bases from V and 13 bases from J; bases unmatched to any gene: 3. There are 13 residues in the CDR3. The germline gives CDR1 MNHEY, CDR2 SVGAGI. This clonotype has only a few counts. As yet, its antigen is unknown. The sequence was obtained from a woman in her seventies with Graves' ophthalmopathy. This chain joins TRBV6-5 and TRBJ2-1; 10 bases map to TRBD1. The material sequenced was blood. CDR3 nucleotides: TGTGCCAGCAGTTACTCGGGACAGGGGCCTCAGTTCTTC. Residues: CASSYSGQGPQFF.